The rows below give T cell receptor beta chains drawn from one sample of a study of CD8+CD57+ T cells in acquired aplastic anemia. TCRdb independently ran MiXCR on the reads; one entry per CDR3 protein. The sample contains 180,000 or so distinct CDR3 sequences, roughly 50% of which appear only once. Sequenced: sorted CD4+, CD8+, or CD8+CD57+ T cells (not recorded which) from PBMCs. Every receptor here comes from a human donor with aplastic anemia. The CDR3 runs from the conserved cysteine through the conserved F or W. A row's size may be missing; if present it is once, few, many or a size class.

v_call clone_size cdr3_aa
TRBV19 - CDSSSTATSNQPQHF
TRBV4-1 - CASSQGGSGGTYEQYF
TRBV5-6 many CASSQGLDNSPLHF
TRBV10-3 - CASGQGLDTQYF
TRBV20-1 - CSALEREMGTTLEAFF
TRBV20-1 many CSARTTGQTISGANVLTF
TRBV12-3/TRBV12-4 - CASRPRTRGARPQNTEAFF
TRBV4-2 - CASSPRTSGVNEQFF
TRBV24-1 few CATSDRHGGDQPQHF
TRBV15 - CATSRTGNEQYF
TRBV12-3/TRBV12-4 many CASSLGPQPHQPQHF
TRBV19 - CASSLKGTAAYEQYF
TRBV7-2 - CASSFDRNQPQHF
TRBV28 few CASSLPGGQGYTF
TRBV20-1 - CSAGVGGQTYEQYF
TRBV7-2 - CASSLSGIDPLHF
TRBV19 - CASRGTVYGYTF
TRBV11-2 - CASSPIGVPGGSYEQYF
TRBV9 - CASSPRTSLEQFF
TRBV11-2 many CASSSGLAGEEQYF
TRBV24-1 many CATSDPGPKGTDTQYF
TRBV7-2 - CASSPRTGAEQYF
TRBV20-1 - CSARVGSGSQSAQHF
TRBV7-2 many CASSLRGAKDTQYF
TRBV18 many CASSPPGANVLTF
TRBV5-1 many CASSLGGSDQPQHF
TRBV7-8 - CASSMGQLYGYTF
TRBV9 many CASSPRDSLYNEQFF
TRBV2 - CASSKYPGQRYEQYF
TRBV28 few CASSPSGTTHEQFF
TRBV7-9 - CASSLGGRSYEQYF
TRBV19 many CASNEMGQVFTQPQHF
TRBV29-1 - CSVADRGTEAFF